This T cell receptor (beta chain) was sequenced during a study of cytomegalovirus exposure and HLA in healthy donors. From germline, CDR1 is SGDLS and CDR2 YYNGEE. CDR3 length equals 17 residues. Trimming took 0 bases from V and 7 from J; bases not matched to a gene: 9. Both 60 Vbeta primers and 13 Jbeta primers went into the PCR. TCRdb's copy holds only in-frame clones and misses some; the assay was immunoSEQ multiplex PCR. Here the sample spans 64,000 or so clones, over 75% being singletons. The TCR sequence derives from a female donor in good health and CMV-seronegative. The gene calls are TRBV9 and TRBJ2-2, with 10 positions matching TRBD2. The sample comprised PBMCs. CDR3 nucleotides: TGTGCCAGCAGCGTAGCTGGAGCGGGAGGGACAGGCGGGGAGCTGTTTTTT. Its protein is CASSVAGAGGTGGELFF.